One and the same sample provided the 14 T cell receptor beta chains below, sequenced in a study of shared clonotypes between healthy human individuals (TCRdb year 2020). Libraries were prepared through the immunoSEQ multiplex PCR assay. TCRdb obtained this table from immuneACCESS and retained in-frame rearrangements with V and J assigned. These tables miss some clones; where compared with another copy, unresolved V genes account for less than half of the shortfall, and the remainder is unexplained. The sample table contains roughly 2.2 million clones; only one count was recorded for about nine tenths of them. In total, the top ten clones hold approximately 0.4% of the sample. The source material was naive CD4+ T cells from PBMCs. The sample's cell subset or site label, in plain terms: CD45RA+ positively selected. These TCRs come from a man between 18 and 35 years old in good health. Some clones in this sample may be carry-over from other donors' samples.

The J gene is TRBJ2-7, the V gene TRBV6-1; D call uncertain. The CDR3 has 11 amino acids. With 8 bases removed from V and 2 bases from J, the gap between germline ends came to 7 bases. CDR1 MNHNS and CDR2 SASEGT come from the germline V gene. CDR3 nucleotide sequence: TGTGCCAGCCTCTCTACCTACGAGCAGTACTTC. Translated, it gives CASLSTYEQYF.

The chain recombines TRBV5-1 with TRBJ2-3; 9 bases are a match to TRBD2. The J segment lost 4 bases and the V segment lost 7 bases, leaving 7 bases of the junction unmatched. The CDR3 has 14 amino acids. Germline V gene data show CDR1 as SGHRS and CDR2 as YFSETQ. The CDR3 region has the DNA TGCGCCAGCGGACTAGCGTCTATCGCAGATACGCAGTATTTT. This codes for CASGLASIADTQYF.

The chain has TRBV10-3 and TRBJ2-2, with a weak D call TRBD1 (6 bases). V lost 7 bases to trimming and J lost 3 bases, with 15 bases between them. Per germline, CDR1 ENHRY and CDR2 SYGVKD. This CDR3 has 15 amino acids. CDR3 DNA sequence: TGTGCCATCAAAAAAACAGGGATGGACACCGGGGAGCTGTTTTTT. It yields the protein CAIKKTGMDTGELFF.

The chain has TRBV6-1 and TRBJ1-2; D not resolved. CDR3 length equals 12 residues. Trimming shortened V by 0 bases and J by 11 bases, and 10 bases separated the two germline ends. Per germline, CDR1 MNHNS and CDR2 SASEGT. CDR3 nucleotides: TGTGCCAGCAGTGAAGCGGGTCTCCGGTACACCTTC. Its translation is CASSEAGLRYTF.

The chain couples TRBV7-9 to TRBJ2-1, with 10 bases that match TRBD1. The germline V gene has CDR1 SEHNR and CDR2 FQNEAQ (reference sequence). Unmatched junction bases numbered 12, after V lost 4 bases and J lost 3 bases. The CDR3 totals 18 residues. CDR3 amino acids: CASSSRRGTGVDYNEQFF. In DNA, the CDR3 is TGTGCCAGCAGCTCTCGCCGCGGGACAGGGGTTGACTACAATGAGCAGTTCTTC. Supplemented by reference TRBV7-9 and TRBJ2-1, the full variable domain reads DTGVSQNPRHKITKRGQNVTFRCDPISEHNRLYWYRQTLGQGPEFLTYFQNEAQLEKSRLLSDRFSAERPKGSFSTLEIQRTEQGDSAMYLCASSSRRGTGVDYNEQFFGPGTRLTVL.

The gene calls are TRBV5-1 and TRBJ1-3, with D unresolved. Germline V CDR1 and CDR2: SGHRS, YFSETQ. The CDR3 contains 16 residues. The V end lost 4 bases, the J end lost 0 bases, and 14 bases lay between the germline ends. CDR3 nucleotides: TGCGCCAGCAGCGCGCCGGAGGCGAGCTCTGGAAACACCATATATTTT. Protein product: CASSAPEASSGNTIYF.

The chain has TRBV5-4 and TRBJ2-7; D uncertain. CDR3 length: 14 amino acids. Trimming removed 2 bases at V and 2 bases at J, with 11 bases between. The germline V gene has CDR1 SGHNT and CDR2 YYREEE (reference sequence). CDR3 amino acids: CASSFAQTPYEQYF. In DNA, the CDR3 is TGTGCCAGCAGCTTCGCGCAAACCCCCTACGAGCAGTACTTC.

The V and J genes are TRBV4-2 and TRBJ1-4, with TRBD1 identical over 7 bases. This CDR3 is built from 15 residues. V was clipped by 3 bases and J by 7 bases; unmatched bases: 8. Germline CDR1 reads LGHNA; CDR2 reads YNFKEQ. DNA of the CDR3: TGTGCCAGCAGCCAGGGAGGGGGCGGCGGTGAAAAACTGTTTTTT. Translation gives CASSQGGGGGEKLFF.

Only one count was recorded for this clone. The rearrangement links TRBV10-1 to TRBJ1-2; unclear D gene. The CDR3 sequence is 17 residues long. Germline values: CDR1 WNHNN, CDR2 SYGVQD (reference sequence). V was shortened by 0 bases and J by 1 base, with 15 bases between the two germline ends. CDR3 region: CASSESPGGPFNYGYTF. DNA of the CDR3: TGCGCCAGCAGTGAGTCTCCAGGCGGACCATTTAACTATGGCTACACCTTC.

The rearrangement uses TRBV7-2 and TRBJ1-1, with 8 positions matching TRBD1. The CDR3 length is 15 residues. The V gene end was trimmed by 7 bases and the J gene end by 3 bases; junction bases not matched to a gene: 10. Germline V gene sequence: CDR1 SGHTA, CDR2 FQGNSA. CDR3 protein: CASMGRGRKDTEAFF. The CDR3 region has the DNA TGTGCCAGCATGGGCAGGGGGCGCAAGGACACTGAAGCTTTCTTT. Combining the CDR3 with reference TRBV7-2 and TRBJ1-1 gives the whole variable domain GAGVSQSPSNKVTEKGKDVELRCDPISGHTALYWYRQSLGQGLEFLIYFQGNSAPDKSGLPSDRFSAERTGGSVSTLTIQRTQQEDSAVYLCASMGRGRKDTEAFFGQGTRLTVV.

The V call is TRBV19, the J call TRBJ2-1, with D uncertain. Germline CDR1 and CDR2: LNHDA and SQIVND (reference sequence). The V gene lost 3 bases and the J gene lost 10 bases, with 7 bases spanning the gap. CDR3 length: 11 amino acids. The CDR3 bases are TGTGCCAGTAGTATTCGCAGGGAGCAGTTCTTC. It is translated as CASSIRREQFF.

V is TRBV6-5 and J is TRBJ2-3, with TRBD2 matching 13 bases. The CDR3 is 14 residues long. J gave up 9 bases and V 6 bases, and 6 bases lay outside the gene matches. Per the germline V gene, CDR1 is MNHEY and CDR2 is SVGAGI. The CDR3 nucleotides read TGTGCCAGCAGACTGGGACTAGCGGGAACGACGCAGTATTTT. Translated: CASRLGLAGTTQYF.

This rearrangement joins TRBV9 to TRBJ2-1; D might be TRBD2 (5 bases). Per the germline V gene, CDR1 is SGDLS and CDR2 is YYNGEE. The CDR3 has 14 amino acids. V lost 3 bases and J lost 7, with 14 bases in between. CDR3 residues: CASSGTGMWNEQFF. The CDR3 DNA follows: TGTGCCAGCAGCGGGACCGGGATGTGGAATGAGCAGTTCTTC.

V usage is TRBV6-4 and J usage is TRBJ1-2, with D possibly matching TRBD1 (5 bases). CDR3 length: 15 amino acids. Trimming left V 5 bases short and J 4 bases short, with 17 bases between. Germline CDR1 and CDR2: MRHNA and SNTAGT. This CDR3 reads CASSPEGSTFYGYTF. The CDR3, as DNA: TGTGCCAGCAGTCCTGAGGGGAGCACCTTCTATGGCTACACCTTC.